What follows are 16 T cell receptor beta chains derived from one specimen sequenced in a study of T cells in Graves' hyperthyroidism and ophthalmopathy. The investigators amplified TCR beta CDR3 regions from RNA transcripts. TCR CDR3 underwent first-round RT-PCR with the HTBI primer set. Each CDR3 protein is one row after TCRdb ran MiXCR on the multiplex PCR reads. The sample consists of hundreds of thousands of distinct CDR3 sequences, 20% of them appearing once. Sequencing input: blood. The source of these receptors is a middle-aged man with Graves' ophthalmopathy.

In its sample, this clonotype was seen many times. The chain is built from TRBV2 and TRBJ1-2; possible D gene TRBD1, 6 bases. The ends were cut back, 6 bases at V and 4 bases at J, with 18 bases in the middle. Germline lookup yields CDR1 SNHLY and CDR2 FYNNEI. The CDR3 contains 15 residues. The CDR3 nucleotides are TGTGCCAGCAGATCCTCGACAGGCACCATCTATGGCTACACCTTC. Its translation: CASRSSTGTIYGYTF.

The gene calls are TRBV18 and TRBJ2-7; 10 nucleotides agree with TRBD1. The CDR3 has 16 amino acids. The V segment lost 1 base and the J segment 6 bases; nucleotides outside the gene matches: 9. Germline CDR1 is KGHSH and CDR2 is LQKENI. The CDR3: CASSPLPGTGDSEQYF. The CDR3 nucleotides are TGTGCCAGCTCACCACTCCCCGGGACAGGGGACTCCGAGCAGTACTTC.

V usage is TRBV12-3 or TRBV12-4 and J usage is TRBJ2-2; tentative D call: TRBD1 (6 bases). V lost 7 bases and J 3 bases, leaving 27 bases between the germline ends. The CDR3 totals 19 residues. CDR3 residues: CASTPKRGGQAPYTGELFF. CDR3 nucleotide sequence: TGTGCCAGCACCCCTAAACGAGGGGGACAAGCTCCTTACACCGGGGAGCTGTTTTTT.

The chain is built from TRBV20-1 and TRBJ1-5; D is unresolved. Trimming took off 2 bases at V and 9 bases at J, with 8 bases between the two ends. The CDR3 length is 11 residues. Per the germline V gene, CDR1 is DFQATT and CDR2 is SNEGSKA (reference sequence). The CDR3 DNA is TGCAGTGCTAGATTCCAGAGGCCCCAGCATTTT. Translation: CSARFQRPQHF.

The CDR3 region is CASSVGPLPTGELFF. CDR3 coding DNA: TGTGCCAGTAGTGTTGGTCCTCTACCCACCGGGGAGCTGTTTTTT. The J gene is TRBJ2-2, the V gene TRBV19; D unresolved. The CDR3 runs to 15 residues. Per germline, CDR1 LNHDA and CDR2 SQIVND (reference sequence). V shed 5 bases and J shed 4 bases, with 14 bases lying between them.

This clonotype showed up just a few times. The J gene is TRBJ1-2, the V gene TRBV5-1; D is uncertain. The CDR3 contains 13 residues. Trimming left V 2 bases short and J 6 bases short, with 11 bases between. CDR1 is SGHRS, CDR2 YFSETQ, per germline. The CDR3 DNA follows: TGCGCCAGCAGCTTCGAGGGTGCCGATGGCTACACCTTC. Encoded protein: CASSFEGADGYTF.

There are a few counts of this clonotype. This chain connects TRBV20-1 to TRBJ2-5; 10 nucleotides match TRBD2. V shed 0 bases, J shed 1 base, and the junction held 5 bases outside the gene matches. Per germline, CDR1 DFQATT and CDR2 SNEGSKA (reference sequence). The CDR3 runs 16 residues. CDR3 sequence (DNA): TGCAGTGCTAGAGATCTAGCGGGAGACCCCCAAGAGACCCAGTACTTC. Translated, it gives CSARDLAGDPQETQYF.

The chain joins TRBV6-1 to TRBJ1-2; D gene uncertain. Germline values: CDR1 MNHNS, CDR2 SASEGT. This CDR3 spans 14 amino acids. Deletions cut 4 bases from V and 2 bases from J, with 11 bases between. This CDR3 reads CASSGDQLNYGYTF. CDR3 in DNA: TGTGCCAGCAGTGGGGATCAACTGAACTATGGCTACACCTTC.

This chain connects TRBV7-9 to TRBJ2-3, with D possibly called TRBD1 or TRBD2 (5 bases each). V gave up 8 bases and J gave up 6 bases, with 21 bases separating them. Germline V gives CDR1 SEHNR, CDR2 FQNEAQ (reference sequence). The CDR3 covers 15 residues. The CDR3 sequence: CASARLGPGPDTQYF. In DNA, the CDR3 is TGTGCCAGCGCTCGATTGGGCCCGGGGCCGGATACGCAGTATTTT.

The chain links TRBV4-1 to TRBJ1-5; D is ambiguous. The V end lost 3 bases, the J end lost 3 bases, and 18 bases lay between the germline ends. CDR1 is MGHRA and CDR2 is YSYEKL in the germline V gene. The CDR3 is made up of 17 amino acids. As DNA, the CDR3 is TGCGCCAGCAGCCACCGAGGAGGCCAGGCGAACAATCAGCCCCAGCATTTT. Translating gives CASSHRGGQANNQPQHF.

This clonotype was seen a handful of times. This chain connects TRBV6-2 or TRBV6-3 to TRBJ1-5, with unresolved D. CDR1 is MNHEY and CDR2 is SVGEGT in the germline V gene. The CDR3 has 15 amino acids. With 7 bases removed from V and 4 bases from J, the gap between germline ends came to 17 bases. CDR3 DNA: TGTGCCAGCACAGGTGGATCGGGTCTTAATCAGCCCCAGCATTTT. Residues: CASTGGSGLNQPQHF.

There are a few counts of this clonotype. This chain links TRBV7-8 with TRBJ1-5; 7 nucleotides match TRBD1. The CDR3 covers 16 residues. Germline V gene sequence: CDR1 SGHVS, CDR2 FQNEAQ. After removal of 2 bases from V and 6 bases from J, the junction contained 10 bases not matched to a gene. CDR3 nucleotide sequence: TGTGCCAGCAGCTTATTTGGGGACAGCCTCGGTCAGCCCCAGCATTTT. It yields the protein CASSLFGDSLGQPQHF.

This clonotype was observed at least ten times. The chain is built from TRBV7-9 and TRBJ1-6; D gene uncertain. The CDR3 length is 13 residues. Per germline, CDR1 SEHNR and CDR2 FQNEAQ (reference sequence). Trimming took 5 bases from V and 7 from J, leaving 9 bases between them. The CDR3 DNA reads TGTGCCAGCAGCCTACGGGCGAATTCACCCCTCCACTTT. As protein: CASSLRANSPLHF.

This clonotype showed up just a few times. The chain links TRBV6-5 to TRBJ1-2, with D perhaps matching TRBD1 (6 bases). The germline V gene encodes CDR1 MNHEY and CDR2 SVGAGI. The CDR3 length is 13 residues. V lost 0 bases, J lost 8 bases, and 10 bases lay in between. The CDR3 nucleotides are TGTGCCAGCAGTTACTCCACAGGGAACGGCTACACCTTC. It specifies CASSYSTGNGYTF.

The V and J genes are TRBV5-5 and TRBJ2-7; 9 bases map to TRBD1. V was pared by 4 bases and J by 1 base, with 9 bases of the junction left unmatched. CDR3 size: 16 residues. From germline, CDR1 is SGHKS and CDR2 YYEKEE (reference sequence). The CDR3 DNA sequence: TGTGCCAGCAGCCCCCCCGAGGGGACAGGGTCCTACGAGCAGTACTTC. Translating gives CASSPPEGTGSYEQYF. Drawing the rest from reference TRBV5-5 and TRBJ2-7, the complete variable domain is DAGVTQSPTHLIKTRGQQVTLRCSPISGHKSVSWYQQVLGQGPQFIFQYYEKEERGRGNFPDRFSARQFPNYSSELNVNALLLGDSALYLCASSPPEGTGSYEQYFGPGTRLTVT.

The genes are TRBV19 and TRBJ1-4; D unclear. In germline, CDR1 is LNHDA, CDR2 SQIVND (reference sequence). V dropped 2 bases and J dropped 1 base, with 5 bases sitting between them. The CDR3 is made up of 14 amino acids. CDR3 region: CASSITRTNEKLFF. In DNA, the CDR3 is TGTGCCAGTAGTATAACAAGAACTAATGAAAAACTGTTTTTT.